The T cell receptor beta chain described here comes from a study of regulatory T cells in long-lasting Graves disease. Time point specified: newly diagnosed GD, antithyroid drugs for less than 3 months. RNA isolated from PBMCs was used to make the TCR library. An endocrinology department in Xi'an, China, recruited the patients. Through Arm-PCR of CDR3 regions and iRepertoire HTBI primers, TCR beta libraries were built. One entry per CDR3 protein results from TCRdb running MiXCR on the multiplex PCR reads. This table holds about 540,000 distinct CDR3 sequences, approximately 13% found once. This clonotype showed up many times. These same data were also listed under a study on T cells in Graves' hyperthyroidism and ophthalmopathy. That paper states: First-round RT-PCR of the TCR CDR3 relied on the HTBI primer set.

The receptor was derived from a man aged 30 to 39 with Graves disease. Sample: peripheral blood mononuclear cells (PBMCs), taken at new diagnosis, from a patient treated with antithyroid drugs.

CDR3 nucleotides: TGTGCCAGCAGCTTTGGGGGCGGGAGGGCCGGCAATGAGCAGTTCTTC. Translation gives CASSFGGGRAGNEQFF. V usage is TRBV7-9 and J usage is TRBJ2-1; 9 nucleotides agree with TRBD2. Germline trimming cut 3 bases from V and 6 bases from J; bases unmatched to any gene: 9. Germline CDR1 and CDR2: SEHNR and FQNEAQ (reference sequence). The CDR3 is 16 residues long.